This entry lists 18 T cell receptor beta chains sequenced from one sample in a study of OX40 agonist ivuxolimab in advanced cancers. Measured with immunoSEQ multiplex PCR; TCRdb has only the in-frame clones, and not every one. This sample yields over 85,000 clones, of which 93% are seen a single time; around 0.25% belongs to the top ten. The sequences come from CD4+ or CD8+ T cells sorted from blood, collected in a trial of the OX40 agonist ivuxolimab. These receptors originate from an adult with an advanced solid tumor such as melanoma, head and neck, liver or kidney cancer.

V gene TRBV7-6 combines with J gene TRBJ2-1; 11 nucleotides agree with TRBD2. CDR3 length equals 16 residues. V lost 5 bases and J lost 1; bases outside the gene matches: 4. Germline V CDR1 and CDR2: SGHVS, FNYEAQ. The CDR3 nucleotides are TGTGCCAGCAGCCGACTAGCGGGGCTATCCTACAATGAGCAGTTCTTC. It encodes CASSRLAGLSYNEQFF.

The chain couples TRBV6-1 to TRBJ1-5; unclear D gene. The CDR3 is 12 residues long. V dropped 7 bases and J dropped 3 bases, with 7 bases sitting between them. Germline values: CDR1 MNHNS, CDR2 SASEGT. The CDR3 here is CASKVDNQPQHF. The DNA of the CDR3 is TGTGCCAGCAAGGTTGACAATCAGCCCCAGCATTTT.

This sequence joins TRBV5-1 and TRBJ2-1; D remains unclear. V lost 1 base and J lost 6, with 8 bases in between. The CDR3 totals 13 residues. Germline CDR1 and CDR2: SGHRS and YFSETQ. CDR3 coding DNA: TGCGCCAGCAGCTTGAGCCCAGCCAATGAGCAGTTCTTC. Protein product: CASSLSPANEQFF.

This CDR3 is CASRHRAGTETQYF. DNA of the CDR3: TGTGCCAGCAGACATCGGGCAGGGACAGAGACCCAGTACTTC. The chain recombines TRBV7-9 with TRBJ2-5, with D perhaps matching TRBD1 or TRBD2 (5 bases each). This CDR3 has 14 amino acids. Germline values: CDR1 SEHNR, CDR2 FQNEAQ (reference sequence). V was clipped by 6 bases and J by 4 bases, with 15 bases between them.

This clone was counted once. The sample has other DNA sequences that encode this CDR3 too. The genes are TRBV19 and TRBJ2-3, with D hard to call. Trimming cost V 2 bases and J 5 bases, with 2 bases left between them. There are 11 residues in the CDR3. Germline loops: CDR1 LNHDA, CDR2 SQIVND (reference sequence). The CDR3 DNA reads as TGTGCCAGTAGTATACGAGATACGCAGTATTTT. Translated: CASSIRDTQYF. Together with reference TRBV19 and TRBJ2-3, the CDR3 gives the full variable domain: DGGITQSPKYLFRKEGQNVTLSCEQNLNHDAMYWYRQDPGQGLRLIYYSQIVNDFQKGDIAEGYSVSREKKESFPLTVTSAQKNPTAFYLCASSIRDTQYFGPGTRLTVL.

This CDR3 is CASSSPQGSGTTDTQYF. The CDR3 nucleotides are TGCGCCAGCAGCTCTCCCCAAGGGTCTGGAACCACAGATACGCAGTATTTT. The V call is TRBV5-1, the J call TRBJ2-3; D call uncertain. CDR1 SGHRS and CDR2 YFSETQ come from the germline V gene. Trimming took off 3 bases at V and 2 bases at J, with 19 bases between the two ends. The CDR3 is 17 residues long.

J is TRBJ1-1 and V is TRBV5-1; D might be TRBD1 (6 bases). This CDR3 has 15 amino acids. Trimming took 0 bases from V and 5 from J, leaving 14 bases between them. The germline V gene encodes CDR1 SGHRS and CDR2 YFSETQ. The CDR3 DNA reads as TGCGCCAGCAGCTTGGGCAGGGGTGTTGAGACTGAAGCTTTCTTT. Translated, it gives CASSLGRGVETEAFF. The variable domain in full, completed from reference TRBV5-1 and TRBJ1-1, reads KAGVTQTPRYLIKTRGQQVTLSCSPISGHRSVSWYQQTPGQGLQFLFEYFSETQRNKGNFPGRFSGRQFSNSRSEMNVSTLELGDSALYLCASSLGRGVETEAFFGQGTRLTVV.

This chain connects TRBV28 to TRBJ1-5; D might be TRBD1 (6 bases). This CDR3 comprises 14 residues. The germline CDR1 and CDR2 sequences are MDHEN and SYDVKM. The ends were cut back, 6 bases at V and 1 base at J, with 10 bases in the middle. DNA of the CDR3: TGTGCCAGCAGGGATGACAGGAGCAATCAGCCCCAGCATTTT. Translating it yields CASRDDRSNQPQHF. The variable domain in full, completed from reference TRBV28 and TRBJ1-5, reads DVKVTQSSRYLVKRTGEKVFLECVQDMDHENMFWYRQDPGLGLRLIYFSYDVKMKEKGDIPEGYSVSREKKERFSLILESASTNQTSMYLCASRDDRSNQPQHFGDGTRLSIL.

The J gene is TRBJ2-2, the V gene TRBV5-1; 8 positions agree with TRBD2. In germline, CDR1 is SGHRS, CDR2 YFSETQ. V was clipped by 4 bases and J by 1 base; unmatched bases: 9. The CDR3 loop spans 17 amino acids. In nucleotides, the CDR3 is TGCGCCAGCAGCCCTACTAGCGGTCGAATGAACACCGGGGAGCTGTTTTTT. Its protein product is CASSPTSGRMNTGELFF.

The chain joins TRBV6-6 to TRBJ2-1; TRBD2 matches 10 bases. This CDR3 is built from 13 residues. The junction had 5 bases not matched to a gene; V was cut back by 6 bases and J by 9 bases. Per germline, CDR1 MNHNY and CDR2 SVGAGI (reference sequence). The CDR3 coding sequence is TGTGCCAGCAGGGTAGCGGGGGGAATTGAGCAGTTCTTC. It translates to CASRVAGGIEQFF.

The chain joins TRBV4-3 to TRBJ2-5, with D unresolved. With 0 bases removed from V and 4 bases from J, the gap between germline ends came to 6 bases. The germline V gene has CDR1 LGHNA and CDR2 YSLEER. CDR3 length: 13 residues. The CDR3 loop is CASSQDPGETQYF. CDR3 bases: TGCGCCAGCAGCCAAGATCCGGGAGAGACCCAGTACTTC.

CDR3 coding DNA: TGCGCCAGCAGCCAAGATGAGGTTCAGCCCCAGCATTTT. Translating gives CASSQDEVQPQHF. The chain couples TRBV4-3 to TRBJ1-5; D is ambiguous. This CDR3 comprises 13 residues. CDR1 is LGHNA and CDR2 is YSLEER in the germline V gene. Trimming stripped 0 bases from V and 6 bases from J, with 6 bases between.

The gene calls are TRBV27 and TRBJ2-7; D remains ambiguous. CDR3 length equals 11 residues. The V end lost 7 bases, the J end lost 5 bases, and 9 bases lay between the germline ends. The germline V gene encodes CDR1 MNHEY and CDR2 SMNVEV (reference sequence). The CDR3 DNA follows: TGTGCCAGCACCTTTCAGAACGAGCAGTACTTC. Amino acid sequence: CASTFQNEQYF.

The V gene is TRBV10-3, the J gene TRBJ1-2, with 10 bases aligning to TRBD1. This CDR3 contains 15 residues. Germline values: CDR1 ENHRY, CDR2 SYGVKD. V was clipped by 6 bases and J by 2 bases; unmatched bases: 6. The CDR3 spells CAISAGTGENYGYTF. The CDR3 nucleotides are TGTGCCATCAGCGCCGGGACAGGGGAGAACTATGGCTACACCTTC.

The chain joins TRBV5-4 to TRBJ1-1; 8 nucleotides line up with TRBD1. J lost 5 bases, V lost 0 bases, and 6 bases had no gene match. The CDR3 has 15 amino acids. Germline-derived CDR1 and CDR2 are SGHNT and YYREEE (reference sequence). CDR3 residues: CASSLGGRGLTEAFF. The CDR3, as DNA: TGTGCCAGCAGCTTGGGTGGCAGGGGGCTGACTGAAGCTTTCTTT.

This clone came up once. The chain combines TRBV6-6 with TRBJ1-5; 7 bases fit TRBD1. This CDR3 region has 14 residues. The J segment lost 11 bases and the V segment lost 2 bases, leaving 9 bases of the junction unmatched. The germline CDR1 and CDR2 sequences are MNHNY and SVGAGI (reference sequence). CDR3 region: CASSYTGDSSAQHF. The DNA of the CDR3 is TGTGCCAGCAGTTACACAGGGGACTCATCGGCCCAGCATTTT.

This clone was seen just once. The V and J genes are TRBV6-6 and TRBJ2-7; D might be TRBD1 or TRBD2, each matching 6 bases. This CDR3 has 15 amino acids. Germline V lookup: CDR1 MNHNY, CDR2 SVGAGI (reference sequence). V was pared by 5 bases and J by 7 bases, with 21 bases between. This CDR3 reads CASSPPRTGAREQYF. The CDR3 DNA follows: TGTGCCAGCAGTCCCCCCCGGACGGGGGCTAGGGAGCAGTACTTC.

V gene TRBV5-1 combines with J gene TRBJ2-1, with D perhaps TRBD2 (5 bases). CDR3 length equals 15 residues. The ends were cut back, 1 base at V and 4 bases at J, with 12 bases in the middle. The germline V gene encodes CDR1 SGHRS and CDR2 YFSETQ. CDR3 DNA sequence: TGCGCCAGCAGCTTGTTTGCTCGGGGTTACAATGAGCAGTTCTTC. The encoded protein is CASSLFARGYNEQFF.